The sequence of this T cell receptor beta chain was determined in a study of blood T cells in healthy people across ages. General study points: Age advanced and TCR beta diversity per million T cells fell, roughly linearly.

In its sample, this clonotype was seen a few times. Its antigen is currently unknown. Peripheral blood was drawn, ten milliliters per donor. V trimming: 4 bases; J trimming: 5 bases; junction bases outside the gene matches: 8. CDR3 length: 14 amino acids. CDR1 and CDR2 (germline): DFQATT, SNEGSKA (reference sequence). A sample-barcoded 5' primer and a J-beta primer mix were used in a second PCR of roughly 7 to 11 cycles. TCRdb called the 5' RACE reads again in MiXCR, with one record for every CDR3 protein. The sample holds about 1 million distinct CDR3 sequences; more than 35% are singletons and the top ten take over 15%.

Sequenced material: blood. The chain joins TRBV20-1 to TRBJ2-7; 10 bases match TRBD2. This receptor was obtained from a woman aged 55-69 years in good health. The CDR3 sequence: CSATTGTSAHEQYF. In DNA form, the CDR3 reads TGCAGTGCTACTACCGGGACTAGCGCCCACGAGCAGTACTTC.